Sequencing of this TCR beta chain was carried out in a study of cytomegalovirus exposure and HLA in healthy donors (dated by TCRdb to about 2017). At the level of the whole study: An earlier analysis of some 620 of the donors reported about 300 Gb of sequence data and 90 million to 120 million unique TCR beta sequences obtained from 180 million or so T cells. About 330 gigabases of sequencing data and roughly 80 million unique TCR sequences made up an early release that covered 500 to 700 HLA-typed donors. Of the roughly 400 genotyped donors, 75% to 85% were placed in the genetic ancestry cluster associated with self-reported Caucasian donors. The aim of the study was to test whether cataloging public T cell receptors could identify signatures of past pathogen exposure. The study used immunosequencing to profile the T cell repertoires of several hundred subjects and linked those repertoires to cytomegalovirus serostatus. In addition to the first cohort of 666 subjects, a separate validation cohort of approximately 120 different subjects was used. To predict cytomegalovirus infection status, the study brought together high-throughput TCR immunosequencing, statistical association of individual TCRs with disease status, and machine learning. A later analysis re-examined previously published TCR beta repertoires from roughly 720 donors and added high-resolution HLA genotyping to investigate patterns of TCR occurrence. The later analysis used no new phenotypic data to find candidate immune exposures, relying instead on TCR beta sequences and their occurrence across donors. An earlier analysis of 587 of the donors used high-throughput TCR beta sequencing to judge whether each TCR beta V gene segment behaved as functional or pseudogenic. Donor age, sex, ethnicity and CMV serostatus were compiled alongside the repertoire data. A later genetic analysis used genome-wide SNP genotypes for about three fifths of the 666 donors, treating that subset as a discovery cohort. All discovery cohort repertoires had been generated on a single sequencing platform. Both class I and class II loci were covered by HLA typing, at four-digit resolution. The number of donors typed differed by locus, with about 629-640 for A, B, C, DRB1 and DQB1, roughly 520 for DQA1, about 610 for DPA1, and some 440 for DPB1. Because of strong linkage in the cohort, roughly five DR-DQ haplotypes were treated as single units for association and clustering. Among some 410 genotyped donors of the cohort, an average of roughly 240,000 unique TCR beta nucleotide sequences were sequenced per donor, roughly 20% of them non-productive.

The junction shows trimming of 5 bases on V and 4 bases on J, and the gene matches do not reach 6 bases of it. Taken from cysteine to phenylalanine, the CDR3 has 15 residues. Only the CDR3 DNA stays, 45 bases, in frame from base 1. CDR1 is given as SGHRS and CDR2 as YFSETQ, both from the germline V gene. What the research found in general, with its limitations: According to a later analysis, most CMV-associated TCR beta chains appeared to be HLA-restricted, and the HLA associations seemed to be driven largely by CMV exposure. Because counts were too low, fewer than 20 rarely observed V segments, including chromosome 9 orphons, were excluded from the earlier analysis of some 590 of the donors. A group of highly shared sequence variants was considered likely to be a technical artifact of the sequencing pipeline. For the cohort, immune exposure information was limited to CMV serostatus. A later analysis found that HLA-associated TCR beta chains were more clonally expanded and had lower generation probabilities than equally common non-associated chains. An earlier analysis of approximately 590 of the donors showed that most TCR beta V segments appeared in productive rearrangements either about 90% or about 30% of the time, which broadly matched IMGT annotations. The classifier was reported to diagnose cytomegalovirus status with high specificity and sensitivity in both the original cohort and the validation cohort. When HLA alleles, especially DR and DQ, strongly co-occurred, TCR associations were difficult to assign to individual alleles. Because HLA typing was unavailable for some donors at each locus, only the typed subset was used in association tests. A few of the identified cytomegalovirus-associated TCR beta chains were confirmed in vitro to be specific for cytomegalovirus antigens. In a later genetic analysis, a missense DCLRE1C variant was associated with V-gene and J-gene trimming of TCR beta chains, and the association was replicated in an independent cohort. Because the 87-base-pair reads could not distinguish some IMGT-functional V segments, including TRBV6-2 and TRBV6-3, those segments were excluded. In a later genetic analysis, fewer N-insertions in productive TCRs were reported among donors in an Asian-associated ancestry cluster than the roughly 700-donor mean. A later analysis associated 16,951 TCR beta sequences with specific HLA alleles at a false discovery rate of 0.05. A further reported finding was that TCR beta sequences accurately predicted the HLA-A and HLA-B alleles for most subjects in the first cohort. A total of 150 or so TCR beta chains were listed by the study as associated with cytomegalovirus. It was suggested by the authors that the approach could potentially be generalized to other disease states and immunological phenotypes. Most TCR sequences were seen in very few donors, while some public TCRs were found in many individuals. According to a later analysis, parvovirus B19, influenza, CMV and Epstein-Barr virus appeared linked to several top co-occurrence clusters. Linkage disequilibrium might explain the correlated functional status among segregating V segments, but an unknown experimental factor could not be excluded. The presence/absence analyses assumed that sequencing depth was roughly uniform across donors, and that assumption may not be true. In a later analysis, TCR association rates were found to vary across HLA loci, with the most associated TCRs seen for DRB1 alleles and the fewest for HLA-C alleles. The cohort was sequenced for TCR beta chains only, and without alpha or paired-chain data the features that could be detected were limited.

Of note for this clone: Which antigen it targets is not known. Base qualities are not recorded, but no much larger clone differs from it by a single base.

To prepare the library, the immunoSEQ multiplex PCR assay was applied. The multiplex PCR relied on a mix of 60 forward primers for TCR Vbeta segments and 13 reverse primers for TCR Jbeta segments. A multiplex PCR assay on genomic DNA amplified the CDR3 region of rearranged TCR beta genes. The amplified TCR beta libraries were sequenced on the Illumina HiSeq System as 87-base-pair reads. In the paper's pipeline: A later analysis counted about 80 million unique TCR beta chains across the 550 to 700 repertoires, and around 9.9 million of these chains were shared by at least two donors. A nearest-neighbor algorithm error-corrected the raw reads and collapsed the reads into unique sequences, merging closely related sequences to remove PCR and sequencing errors. CDR3 sequences were aligned to IMGT reference sequences to assign V, D and J gene segments. For a sequence to be retained, a match of at least six nucleotides was required to both a V gene segment and a J gene segment. A rearrangement was called productive if the CDR3 had no stop codons and remained in frame with V and J, and every other rearrangement was called non-productive. CDR3 was defined by IMGT convention, running from the second conserved V-encoded cysteine to the conserved J-encoded phenylalanine. The earlier analysis of about 530 of the donors excluded any sequence lacking an unambiguous match to a single V gene segment. An earlier analysis of around 600 of the donors classified V segments as functional when productive rearrangements were above 56.7% and as segregating when the standard deviation between donors was above 5%. A statistical classification framework was developed to diagnose cytomegalovirus status using the catalog of TCR beta chain sequences. In a later analysis, TCR nucleotide sequences were compared against IMGT/GENE-DB human TR gene sequences so that V and J genes could be assigned. A later analysis assigned CDR3 sequences and most-parsimonious VDJ recombination scenarios with the TCRdist pipeline. A later analysis defined each TCR beta chain by its CDR3 amino acid sequence plus V-gene family, and excluded reads lacking a unique V-gene family. To address suspected cross-contamination and a sequencing artifact, a later analysis removed 450 to 700 highly shared, low-generation-probability nucleotide sequences. For each public chain, a later analysis derived a clonal expansion index from normalized ranks of inferred template counts within each repertoire. In a later analysis, generation probabilities were computed using a VDJ recombination model fitted to out-of-frame rearrangements, and the results were checked against IGoR. A later analysis scored TCR-TCR, TCR-HLA and TCR-CMV co-occurrence with hypergeometric tests, applying a repertoire-size bias correction to TCR pairs. To estimate false discovery rates, a later analysis permuted the HLA or CMV assignments 20 times. In a later analysis, co-occurring TCRs were grouped with DBSCAN, and TCRdist sequence similarity was added when clustering was performed within HLA-allele-positive subsets. Co-occurrence clustering excluded repertoires with fewer than 30,000 or more than 120,000 public chains, plus five with anomalous nucleotide sharing. As stored in TCRdb, this immuneACCESS dataset retains in-frame rearrangements with V and J assigned. A fraction of the clones does not appear; measured against another copy, unresolved V genes explain less than half of the discrepancy, and the remainder lacks a known reason. The V and J calls and clone size come from that table; D and trimming were worked out from the DNA. The sample table records about 140,000 clones; roughly 80% of these occur just once. About 3.5% of the sample rests with the top ten.

The cohort consisted of approximately 690 healthy bone marrow donors. All cohort members were sampled while nominally healthy, although unrecorded immune exposures were likely present. The donor tested CMV seronegative, placing the donor among the 352 seronegative members of the cohort. Each donor provided a peripheral blood sample, and peripheral blood mononuclear cells were used for TCR beta sequencing. The Qiagen DNeasy Blood Extraction Kit was used to extract genomic DNA from the blood cell samples. The sequence is built from TRBV5-1 and TRBJ1-6; 7 junctional bases match TRBD1. Material: PBMCs. The receptor was derived from a man in his forties in good health and CMV-seronegative. In nucleotides, the sequence is TGCGCCAGCAGGGATGGGACAGATTATAATTCACCCCTCCACTTT. This encodes CASRDGTDYNSPLHF. The variable domain in full, with residues beyond the CDR3 obtained from the reference TRBV5-1 and TRBJ1-6 genes, is KAGVTQTPRYLIKTRGQQVTLSCSPISGHRSVSWYQQTPGQGLQFLFEYFSETQRNKGNFPGRFSGRQFSNSRSEMNVSTLELGDSALYLCASRDGTDYNSPLHFGNGTRLTVT.